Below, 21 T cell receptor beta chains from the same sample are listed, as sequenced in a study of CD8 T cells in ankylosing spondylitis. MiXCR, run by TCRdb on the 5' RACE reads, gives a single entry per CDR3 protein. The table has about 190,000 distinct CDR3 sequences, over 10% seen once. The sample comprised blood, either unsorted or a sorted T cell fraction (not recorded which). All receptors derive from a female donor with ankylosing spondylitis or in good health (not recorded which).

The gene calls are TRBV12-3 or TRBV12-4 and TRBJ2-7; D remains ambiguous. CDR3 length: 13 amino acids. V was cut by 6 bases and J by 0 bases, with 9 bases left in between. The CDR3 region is CASSLQSSYEQYF. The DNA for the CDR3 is TGTGCCAGCAGCCTACAGAGCTCCTACGAGCAGTACTTC.

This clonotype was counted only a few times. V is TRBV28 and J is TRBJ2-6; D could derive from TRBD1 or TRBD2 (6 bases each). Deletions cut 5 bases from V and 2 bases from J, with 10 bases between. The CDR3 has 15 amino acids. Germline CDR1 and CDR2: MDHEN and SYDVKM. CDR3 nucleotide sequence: TGTGCCAGCAGTCCGGGGGCTACTGGGGCCAACGTCCTGACTTTC. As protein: CASSPGATGANVLTF.

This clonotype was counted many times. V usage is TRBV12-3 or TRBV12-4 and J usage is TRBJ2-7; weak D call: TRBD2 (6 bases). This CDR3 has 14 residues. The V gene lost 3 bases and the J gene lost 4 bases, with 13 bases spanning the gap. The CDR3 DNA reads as TGTGCCAGCAGTTTCCGCGGGGCGAGATACGAGCAGTACTTC. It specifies CASSFRGARYEQYF.

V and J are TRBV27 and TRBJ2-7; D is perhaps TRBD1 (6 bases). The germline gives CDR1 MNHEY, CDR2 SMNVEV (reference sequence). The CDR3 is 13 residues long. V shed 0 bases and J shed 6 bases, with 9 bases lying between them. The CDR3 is CASSLSGAREQYF. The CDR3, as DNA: TGTGCCAGCAGTTTATCGGGGGCACGCGAGCAGTACTTC.

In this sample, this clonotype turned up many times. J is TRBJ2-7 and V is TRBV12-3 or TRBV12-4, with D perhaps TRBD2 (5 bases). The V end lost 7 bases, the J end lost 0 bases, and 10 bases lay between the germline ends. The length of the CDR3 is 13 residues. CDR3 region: CASKKRNSYEQYF. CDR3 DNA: TGTGCCAGCAAAAAGCGGAACTCCTACGAGCAGTACTTC.

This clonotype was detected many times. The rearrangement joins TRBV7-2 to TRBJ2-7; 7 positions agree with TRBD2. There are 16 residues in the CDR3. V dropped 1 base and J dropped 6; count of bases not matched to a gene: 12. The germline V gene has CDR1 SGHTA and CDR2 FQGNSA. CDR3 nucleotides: TGTGCCAGCAGCTTAGAGACCCTAGCGGCCTCTTCCGAGCAGTACTTC. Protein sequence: CASSLETLAASSEQYF.

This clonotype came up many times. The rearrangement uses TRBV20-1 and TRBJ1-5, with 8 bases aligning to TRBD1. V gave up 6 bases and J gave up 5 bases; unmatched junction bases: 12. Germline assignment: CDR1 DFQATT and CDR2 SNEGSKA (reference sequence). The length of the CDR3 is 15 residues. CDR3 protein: CSALQGVLGHQPQHF. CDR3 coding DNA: TGCAGTGCCCTACAGGGGGTCCTTGGGCATCAGCCCCAGCATTTT.

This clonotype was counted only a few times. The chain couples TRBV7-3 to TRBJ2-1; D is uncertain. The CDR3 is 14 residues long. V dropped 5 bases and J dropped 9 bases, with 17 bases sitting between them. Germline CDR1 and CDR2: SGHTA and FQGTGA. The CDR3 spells CASSPSNSAGEQFF. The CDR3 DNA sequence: TGTGCCAGCAGCCCTTCTAACTCCGCAGGTGAGCAGTTCTTC.

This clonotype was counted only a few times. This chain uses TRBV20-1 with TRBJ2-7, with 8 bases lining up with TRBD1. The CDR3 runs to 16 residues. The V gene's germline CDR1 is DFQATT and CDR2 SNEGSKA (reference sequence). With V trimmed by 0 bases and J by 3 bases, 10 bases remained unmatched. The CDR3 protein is CSARDDRGNWNYEQYF. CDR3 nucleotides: TGCAGTGCTAGAGATGACAGGGGAAATTGGAACTACGAGCAGTACTTC.

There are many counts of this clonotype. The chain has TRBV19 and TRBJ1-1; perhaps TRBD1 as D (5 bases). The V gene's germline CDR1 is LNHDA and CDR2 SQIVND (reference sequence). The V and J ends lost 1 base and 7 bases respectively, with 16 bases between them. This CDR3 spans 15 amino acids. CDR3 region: CASSIVPQGAGEAFF. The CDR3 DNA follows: TGTGCCAGTAGTATAGTTCCGCAGGGAGCGGGTGAAGCTTTCTTT. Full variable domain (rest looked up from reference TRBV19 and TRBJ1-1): DGGITQSPKYLFRKEGQNVTLSCEQNLNHDAMYWYRQDPGQGLRLIYYSQIVNDFQKGDIAEGYSVSREKKESFPLTVTSAQKNPTAFYLCASSIVPQGAGEAFFGQGTRLTVV.

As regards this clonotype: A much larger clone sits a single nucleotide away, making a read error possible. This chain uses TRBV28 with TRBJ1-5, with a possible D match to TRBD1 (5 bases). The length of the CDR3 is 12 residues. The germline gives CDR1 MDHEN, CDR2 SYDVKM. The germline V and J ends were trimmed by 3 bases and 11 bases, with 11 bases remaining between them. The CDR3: CASSFGAQSQHF. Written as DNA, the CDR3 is TGTGCCAGCAGTTTCGGGGCACAGTCCCAGCATTTT.

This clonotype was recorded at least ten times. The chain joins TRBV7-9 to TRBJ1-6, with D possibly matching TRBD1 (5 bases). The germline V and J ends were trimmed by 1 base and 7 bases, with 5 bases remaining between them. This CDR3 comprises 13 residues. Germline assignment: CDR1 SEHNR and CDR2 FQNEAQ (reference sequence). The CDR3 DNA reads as TGTGCCAGCAGCTTAGGACAGAATTCACCCCTCCACTTT. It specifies CASSLGQNSPLHF.

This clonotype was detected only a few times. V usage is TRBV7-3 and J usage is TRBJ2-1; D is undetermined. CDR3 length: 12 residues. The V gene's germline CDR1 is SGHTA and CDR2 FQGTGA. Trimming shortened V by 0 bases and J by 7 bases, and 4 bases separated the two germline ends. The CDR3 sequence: CASSLTGNEQFF. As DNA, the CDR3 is TGTGCCAGCAGCTTAACCGGTAATGAGCAGTTCTTC.

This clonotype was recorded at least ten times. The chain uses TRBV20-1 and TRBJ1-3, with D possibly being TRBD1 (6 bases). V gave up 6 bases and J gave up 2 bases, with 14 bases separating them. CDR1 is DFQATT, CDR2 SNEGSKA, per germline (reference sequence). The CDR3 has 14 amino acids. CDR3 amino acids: CSAPLTGTGNTIYF. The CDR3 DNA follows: TGCAGTGCCCCCCTCACAGGGACTGGAAACACCATATATTTT.

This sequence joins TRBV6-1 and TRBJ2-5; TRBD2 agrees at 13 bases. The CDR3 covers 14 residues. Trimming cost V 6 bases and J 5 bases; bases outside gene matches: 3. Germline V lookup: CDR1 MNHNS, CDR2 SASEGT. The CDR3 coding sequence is TGTGCCAGCAGACTAGCGGGAGGGTTGGAGACCCAGTACTTC. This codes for CASRLAGGLETQYF.

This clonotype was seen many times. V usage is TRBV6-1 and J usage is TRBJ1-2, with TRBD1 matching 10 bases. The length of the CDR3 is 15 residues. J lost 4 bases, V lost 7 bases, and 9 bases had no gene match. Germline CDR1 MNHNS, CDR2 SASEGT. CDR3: CASKSRDRGAYGYTF. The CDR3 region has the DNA TGTGCCAGCAAAAGCAGGGACAGGGGTGCCTATGGCTACACCTTC.

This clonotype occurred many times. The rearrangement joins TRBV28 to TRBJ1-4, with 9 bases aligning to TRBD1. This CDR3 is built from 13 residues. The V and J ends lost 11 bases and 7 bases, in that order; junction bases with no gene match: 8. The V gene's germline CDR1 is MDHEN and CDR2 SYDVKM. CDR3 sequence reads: CAATGQGGEKLFF. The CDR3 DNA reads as TGTGCCGCAACGGGACAGGGAGGTGAAAAACTGTTTTTT.

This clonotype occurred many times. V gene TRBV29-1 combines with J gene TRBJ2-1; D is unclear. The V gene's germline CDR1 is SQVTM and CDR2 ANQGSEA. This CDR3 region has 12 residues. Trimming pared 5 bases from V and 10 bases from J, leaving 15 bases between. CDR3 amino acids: CSVPVRFGEQFF. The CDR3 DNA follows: TGCAGCGTTCCCGTGAGGTTTGGGGAGCAGTTCTTC.

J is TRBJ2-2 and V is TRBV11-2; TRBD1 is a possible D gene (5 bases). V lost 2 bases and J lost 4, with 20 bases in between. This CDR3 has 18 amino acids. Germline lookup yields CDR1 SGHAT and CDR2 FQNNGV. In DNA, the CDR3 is TGTGCCAGCAGCTTACAAAAAAACCTCCAGGGTCCCACCGGGGAGCTGTTTTTT. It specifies CASSLQKNLQGPTGELFF.

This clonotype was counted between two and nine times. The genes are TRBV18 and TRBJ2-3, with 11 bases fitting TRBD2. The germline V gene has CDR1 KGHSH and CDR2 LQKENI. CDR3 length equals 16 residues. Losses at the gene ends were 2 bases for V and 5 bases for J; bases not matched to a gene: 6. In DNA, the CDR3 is TGTGCCAGCTCACCATTAACTAGCGGGAGTGGAGATACGCAGTATTTT. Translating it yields CASSPLTSGSGDTQYF.

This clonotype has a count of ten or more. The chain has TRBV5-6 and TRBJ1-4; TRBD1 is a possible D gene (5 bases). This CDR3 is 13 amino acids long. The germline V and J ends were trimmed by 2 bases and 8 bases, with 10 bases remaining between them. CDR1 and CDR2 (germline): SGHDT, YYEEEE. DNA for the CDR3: TGTGCCAGCAGCTTAGGCTCAGGGGAAAAACTGTTTTTT. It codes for CASSLGSGEKLFF.